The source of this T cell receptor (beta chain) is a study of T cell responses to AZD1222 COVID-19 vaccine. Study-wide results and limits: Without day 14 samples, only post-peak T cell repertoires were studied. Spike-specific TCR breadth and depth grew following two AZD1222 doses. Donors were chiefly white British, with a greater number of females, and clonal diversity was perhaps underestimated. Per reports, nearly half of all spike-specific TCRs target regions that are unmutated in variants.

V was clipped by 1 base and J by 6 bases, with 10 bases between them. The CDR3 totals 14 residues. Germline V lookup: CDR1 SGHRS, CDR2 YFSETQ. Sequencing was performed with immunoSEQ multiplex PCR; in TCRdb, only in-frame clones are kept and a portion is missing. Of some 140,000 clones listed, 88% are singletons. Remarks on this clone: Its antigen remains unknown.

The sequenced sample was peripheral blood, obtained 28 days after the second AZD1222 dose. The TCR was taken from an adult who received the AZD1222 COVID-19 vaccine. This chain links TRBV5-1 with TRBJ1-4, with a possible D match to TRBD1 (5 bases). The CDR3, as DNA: TGCGCCAGCAGCTTGAGGGGTCTGGATGAAAAACTGTTTTTT. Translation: CASSLRGLDEKLFF.